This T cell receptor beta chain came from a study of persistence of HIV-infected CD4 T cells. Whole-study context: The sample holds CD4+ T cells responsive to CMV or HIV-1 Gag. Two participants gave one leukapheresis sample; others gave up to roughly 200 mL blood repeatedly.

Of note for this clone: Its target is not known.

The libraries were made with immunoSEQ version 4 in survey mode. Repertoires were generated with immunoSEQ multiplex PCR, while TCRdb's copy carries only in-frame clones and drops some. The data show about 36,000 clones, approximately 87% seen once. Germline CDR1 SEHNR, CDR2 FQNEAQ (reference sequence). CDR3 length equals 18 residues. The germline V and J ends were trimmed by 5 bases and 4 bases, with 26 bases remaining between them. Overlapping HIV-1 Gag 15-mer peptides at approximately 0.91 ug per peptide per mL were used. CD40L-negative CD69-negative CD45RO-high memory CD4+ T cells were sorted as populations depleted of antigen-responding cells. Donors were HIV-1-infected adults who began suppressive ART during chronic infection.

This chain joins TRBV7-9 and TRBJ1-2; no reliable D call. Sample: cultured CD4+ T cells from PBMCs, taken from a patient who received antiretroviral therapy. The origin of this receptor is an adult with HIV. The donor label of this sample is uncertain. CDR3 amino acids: CASSPRIPSPVDPYGYTF. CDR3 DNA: TGTGCCAGCAGCCCTAGGATTCCCTCACCTGTGGACCCCTATGGCTACACCTTC.